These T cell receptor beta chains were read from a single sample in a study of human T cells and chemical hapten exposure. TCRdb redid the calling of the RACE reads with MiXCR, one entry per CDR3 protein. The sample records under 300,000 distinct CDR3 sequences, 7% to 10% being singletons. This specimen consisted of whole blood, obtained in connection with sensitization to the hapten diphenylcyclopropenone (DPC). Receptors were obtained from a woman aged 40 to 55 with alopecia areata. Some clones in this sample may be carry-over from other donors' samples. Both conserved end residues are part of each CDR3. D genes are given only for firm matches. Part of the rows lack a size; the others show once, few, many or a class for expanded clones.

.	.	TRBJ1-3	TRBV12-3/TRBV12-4	TGTGCCAGCAGTTTCGGCGCCGAGATAACTGGAAACACCATATATTTT	CASSFGAEITGNTIYF
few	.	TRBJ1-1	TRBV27	TGTGCCAGCAGTTTAAAGAGGGCGGACACTGAAGCTTTCTTT	CASSLKRADTEAFF
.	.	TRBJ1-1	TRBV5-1	TGCGCCAGCAGCCTGGGACTTCAAGGGTACACTGAAGCTTTCTTT	CASSLGLQGYTEAFF
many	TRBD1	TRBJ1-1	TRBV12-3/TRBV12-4	TGTGCCAGCAGTGCGACAGGGATCTATGAAGCTTTCTTT	CASSATGIYEAFF
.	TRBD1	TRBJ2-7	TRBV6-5	TGTGCCAGCCGAATAATGACAGGGGGCGACGAGCAGTACTTC	CASRIMTGGDEQYF
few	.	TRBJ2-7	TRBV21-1	TGTGCCAGCAGCAAAGAGTCCCCACGGGACTACGAGCAGTACTTC	CASSKESPRDYEQYF
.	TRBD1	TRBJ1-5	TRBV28	TGTGCCAGCAGTTTGGGGCAGGGGGTGATCAATCAGCCCCAGCATTTT	CASSLGQGVINQPQHF
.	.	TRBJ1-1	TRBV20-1	TGCAGTGCTAGAGATTGGCGACGGGGGTTAAACACTGAAGCTTTCTTT	CSARDWRRGLNTEAFF
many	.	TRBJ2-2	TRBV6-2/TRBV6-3	TGTGCCAGCATCACGGGCCCCGGGGAGCTGTTTTTT	CASITGPGELFF
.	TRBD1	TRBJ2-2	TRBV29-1	TGCAGCGTTGAAGAAACGGACAGGGGGTTGAACACCGGGGAGCTGTTTTTT	CSVEETDRGLNTGELFF
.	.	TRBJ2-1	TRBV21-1	TGTGCCAGCAGCAAAGAAAAGCGGGAGGAAAGGAATGAGCAGTTCTTC	CASSKEKREERNEQFF
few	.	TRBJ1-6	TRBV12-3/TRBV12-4	TGTGCCAGCAGTTTCGGGTATAATTCACCCCTCCACTTT	CASSFGYNSPLHF
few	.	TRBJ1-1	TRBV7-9	TGTGCCAGCAGCTCCGAGGGGGGGGCCGTTATGAACACTGAAGCTTTCTTT	CASSSEGGAVMNTEAFF
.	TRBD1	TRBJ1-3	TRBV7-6	TGTGCCAGCAGCTTGGGCCCAACCTTTGGGACAGGTGCTGGAAACACCATATATTTT	CASSLGPTFGTGAGNTIYF
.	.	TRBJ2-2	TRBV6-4	TGTGCCAGCAGTAAAGATAAATCCCATCTATCCACCGGGGAGCTGTTTTTT	CASSKDKSHLSTGELFF
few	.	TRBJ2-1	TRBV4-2	TGTGCCAGCAGCCCTCACCGAGGGACCGAGCAGTTCTTC	CASSPHRGTEQFF
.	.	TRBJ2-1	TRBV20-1	TGCAGTGCTCACGGGACACAATACAATGAGCAGTTCTTC	CSAHGTQYNEQFF
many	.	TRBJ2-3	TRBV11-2	TGTGCCAGCAGCCTCCAAAAGGGAGATACGCAGTATTTT	CASSLQKGDTQYF
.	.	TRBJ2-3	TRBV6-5	TGTGCCAGCAGTTACTCCCCTACGGCGGATACGCAGTATTTT	CASSYSPTADTQYF
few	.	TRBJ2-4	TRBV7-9	TGTGCCAGCAGCTTAGAGAGACAGGTTTTAGCCAAAAACATTCAGTACTTC	CASSLERQVLAKNIQYF
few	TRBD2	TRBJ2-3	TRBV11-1	TGTGCCAGCAGCTTCCCCGGGACTAGCGGCACAGATACGCAGTATTTT	CASSFPGTSGTDTQYF
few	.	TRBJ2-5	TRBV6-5	TGTGCCAGCAGTTACTCGATGGGGTCGAGACAAGAGACCCAGTACTTC	CASSYSMGSRQETQYF
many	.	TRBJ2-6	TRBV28	TGTGCCAGCAGTGGTATAGACTCTGGGGCCAACGTCCTGACTTTC	CASSGIDSGANVLTF
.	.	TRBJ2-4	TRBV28	TGTGCCAGCGTGTTGGGAGGCGGAGGGAGAAACATTCAGTACTTC	CASVLGGGGRNIQYF